This TCR beta chain was documented in a study of blood T cell repertoires in COVID-19. Background on the study: Nucleic acid was either cDNA or gDNA, and it came from T cells, B-cell-depleted T cells, or PBMCs.

Between the trimmed V and J ends, which lost 2 bases and 2 bases, there was a span of 16 bases. This CDR3 has 16 amino acids. The germline CDR1 and CDR2 sequences are MNHEY and SVGAGI. The assay was immunoSEQ multiplex PCR, and TCRdb's table has in-frame clones only and misses some. In the table there are about 160,000 clones, approximately 77% of which are singletons. Sequences were obtained from peripheral blood. The receptor was derived from a woman older than 75 with active or convalescent COVID-19. This chain links TRBV6-5 with TRBJ2-7; D is perhaps TRBD1 (5 bases). Written as DNA, the CDR3 is TGTGCCAGCAGTTACCGGGTTGCGGCGGACACCTACGAGCAGTACTTC. As protein: CASSYRVAADTYEQYF.